This T cell receptor (beta chain) was identified during a study of cytomegalovirus exposure and HLA in healthy donors (dated by TCRdb to 2017 to 2019). Turning to the overall study: In an earlier analysis of approximately 500 of the donors, 276 Gb of sequence data and 90 million to 120 million unique TCR beta sequences from some 170 million T cells were reported. An early release covering approximately 600 HLA-typed donors comprised about 300 gigabases of sequencing data and approximately 85 million unique TCR sequences. Among the 398 genotyped donors, approximately 81% belonged to the genetic ancestry cluster associated with self-reported Caucasian donors. The study was designed to test whether signatures of past pathogen exposure could be identified by cataloging public T cell receptors. The T cell repertoires of 550 to 850 subjects were profiled by immunosequencing and related to cytomegalovirus serostatus. In addition to the first cohort of several hundred subjects, a separate validation cohort of 120 different subjects was used. High-throughput TCR immunosequencing, statistical association of individual TCRs with disease status, and machine learning were combined to predict cytomegalovirus infection status. A later analysis re-analyzed previously published TCR beta repertoires from about 730 donors and added high-resolution HLA genotyping to study TCR occurrence patterns. In the later analysis, no new phenotypic data were used to find candidate immune exposures; instead, reliance was placed on TCR beta sequences and their occurrence across donors. In an earlier analysis of a few hundred of the donors, high-throughput TCR beta sequencing was used to judge whether each TCR beta V gene segment behaved as functional or pseudogenic. Donor age, sex, ethnicity and CMV serostatus were compiled alongside the repertoire data. In a later genetic analysis, genome-wide SNP genotypes for about three fifths of the roughly 670 donors were used, and that subset was treated as a discovery cohort. Every repertoire in the discovery cohort had been generated on one and the same sequencing platform. HLA typing covered class I and class II loci at four-digit resolution. Typing coverage differed by locus: A, B, C, DRB1 and DQB1 were typed in about 620-630 donors, DQA1 in 500 to 550, DPA1 in over 600, and DPB1 in just under 480. Roughly 5 DR-DQ haplotypes were handled as single units for association and clustering, since linkage in the cohort was strong. Across 398 genotyped donors of the cohort, an average of roughly 250,000 unique TCR beta nucleotide sequences per donor were sequenced, and around 20% of those sequences were non-productive.

The cohort comprised around 700 healthy bone marrow donors. Cohort members were all nominally healthy when sampled, although unrecorded immune exposures were likely present. The donor was CMV seronegative and belonged to the group of around 350 seronegative cohort members. A peripheral blood sample was collected from each donor, and TCR beta sequencing was performed on peripheral blood mononuclear cells. Genomic DNA was extracted from the blood cell samples with the Qiagen DNeasy Blood Extraction Kit. The method was the immunoSEQ multiplex PCR assay. For the multiplex PCR, a mixture combining 60 forward primers for TCR Vbeta segments and 13 reverse primers for TCR Jbeta segments was used. The CDR3 region of rearranged TCR beta genes was amplified from genomic DNA by a multiplex PCR assay. The amplified TCR beta libraries were sequenced on the Illumina HiSeq System as 87-base-pair reads. Concerning the study's data processing: A later analysis tallied tens of millions of unique TCR beta chains across the 550 to 850 repertoires, and approximately 12 million of those chains were shared by two or more donors. A nearest-neighbor algorithm error-corrected the raw reads and collapsed the reads into unique sequences, merging closely related sequences to remove PCR and sequencing errors. V, D and J gene segments were assigned by aligning CDR3 sequences to IMGT reference sequences. For a sequence to be retained, a match of at least six nucleotides was required to both a V gene segment and a J gene segment. Rearrangements were classified as productive when the CDR3 lacked stop codons and remained in frame with V and J, and all other rearrangements were classified as non-productive. Following IMGT convention, CDR3 was defined as the stretch from the second conserved V-encoded cysteine to the conserved J-encoded phenylalanine. The earlier analysis of 450 to 750 of the donors excluded any sequence lacking an unambiguous match to a single V gene segment. In an earlier analysis of several hundred of the donors, V segments were called functional above 56.7% productive rearrangements and were called segregating when the between-donor standard deviation exceeded 5%. To diagnose cytomegalovirus status from the catalog of TCR beta chain sequences, a statistical classification framework was built. A later analysis assigned V and J genes by comparing TCR nucleotide sequences with IMGT/GENE-DB human TR gene sequences. A later analysis assigned CDR3 sequences and most-parsimonious VDJ recombination scenarios with the TCRdist pipeline. A later analysis defined each TCR beta chain by its CDR3 amino acid sequence plus V-gene family, and excluded reads lacking a unique V-gene family. A later analysis removed 450 to 600 highly shared, low-generation-probability nucleotide sequences to deal with suspected cross-contamination and a sequencing artifact. A later analysis calculated a clonal expansion index for each public chain from normalized within-repertoire ranks of inferred template counts. A later analysis computed generation probabilities with a VDJ recombination model fitted to out-of-frame rearrangements, and checked the results against IGoR. In a later analysis, hypergeometric tests were used to score TCR-TCR, TCR-HLA and TCR-CMV co-occurrence, with a repertoire-size bias correction applied to TCR pairs. False discovery rates were estimated in a later analysis by permuting HLA or CMV assignments 20 times. In a later analysis, co-occurring TCRs were grouped using DBSCAN, with TCRdist sequence similarity added in when clustering inside HLA-allele-positive subsets. For co-occurrence clustering, repertoires with fewer than 30,000 or more than 120,000 public chains were excluded, along with four or five repertoires with anomalous nucleotide sharing. TCRdb mirrors the immuneACCESS table, restricted to in-frame sequences. Some clones are absent from its copies; in checked studies, under half trace to an unresolved V gene, and the reason for the others is unknown. The DNA gave D and trimming, while V, J and clone size come from that table. In this sample the table shows approximately 190,000 clones, about 85% of which occur a single time. Jointly, the top ten make up 1.1% of the sample.

The full study reports these points: Linkage disequilibrium might explain the correlated functional status among segregating V segments, but an unknown experimental factor could not be excluded. For the cohort, immune exposure information was limited to CMV serostatus. Across donors, most TCR sequences were observed very rarely, whereas some public TCRs were present in many individuals. According to a later analysis, TCR association rates differed among HLA loci, with DRB1 alleles showing the most associated TCRs and HLA-C alleles showing the fewest. When HLA alleles, especially DR and DQ, strongly co-occurred, TCR associations were difficult to assign to individual alleles. A further reported finding was that TCR beta sequences accurately predicted the HLA-A and HLA-B alleles for most subjects in the first cohort. A group of highly shared sequence variants was considered likely to be a technical artifact of the sequencing pipeline. According to a later genetic analysis, donors in an Asian-associated ancestry cluster had fewer N-insertions in productive TCRs than the approximately 670-donor mean. In a later analysis, HLA-associated TCR beta chains were found to be more clonally expanded and to have lower generation probabilities than equally common non-associated chains. Several of the top co-occurrence clusters appeared to be linked to parvovirus B19, influenza, CMV and Epstein-Barr virus, according to a later analysis. Broadly in line with IMGT annotations, most TCR beta V segments showed up in productive rearrangements about 87% or about 30% of the time in an earlier analysis of several hundred of the donors. The earlier analysis of 587 of the donors excluded 15 to 20 rarely observed V segments, including chromosome 9 orphons, because counts were too low. A later genetic analysis associated a missense DCLRE1C variant with V-gene and J-gene trimming of TCR beta chains, and an independent cohort replicated the association. The authors suggested that the approach could potentially be generalized to other disease states and immunological phenotypes. Because HLA typing was missing for some donors at each locus, association tests included only the typed subset. In this cohort, only TCR beta chains were sequenced, and detectable features were limited by the absence of alpha or paired-chain data. A later analysis associated about 17,000 TCR beta sequences with specific HLA alleles at a false discovery rate of 0.05. The classifier was reported to diagnose cytomegalovirus status with high specificity and sensitivity in both the original cohort and the validation cohort. In the study, some 180 TCR beta chains were listed as associated with cytomegalovirus. In vitro tests confirmed that a few of the cytomegalovirus-associated TCR beta chains recognize cytomegalovirus antigens. Sequencing depth was assumed to be roughly uniform across donors in the presence/absence analyses, though that assumption may not hold. Most CMV-associated TCR beta chains appeared to be HLA-restricted in a later analysis, and the HLA associations seemed to be driven largely by CMV exposure.

With regard to this clone: The clone's antigen remains unknown. Per-nucleotide qualities are absent, and no much larger clonotype sits a single base away.

The sample was PBMCs. The TCR comes from a boy aged 2 to 10 in good health and CMV-seronegative.

The bases read TGCGCCAGCAGTGACGGCGGGAGCACAGATACGCAGTATTTT. Its protein reads: CASSDGGSTDTQYF. The chain joins TRBV10-1 to TRBJ2-3; the best D guess is TRBD2, with 5 bases matching. From the cysteine through the phenylalanine, the CDR3 covers 14 amino acids. The retained sequence is limited to the CDR3, 42 bases, with the frame set at the first base. The germline V gene encodes CDR1 WNHNN and CDR2 SYGVQD (reference sequence). Cut back by 3 bases and 0 bases, the V and J ends lie 7 bases apart.